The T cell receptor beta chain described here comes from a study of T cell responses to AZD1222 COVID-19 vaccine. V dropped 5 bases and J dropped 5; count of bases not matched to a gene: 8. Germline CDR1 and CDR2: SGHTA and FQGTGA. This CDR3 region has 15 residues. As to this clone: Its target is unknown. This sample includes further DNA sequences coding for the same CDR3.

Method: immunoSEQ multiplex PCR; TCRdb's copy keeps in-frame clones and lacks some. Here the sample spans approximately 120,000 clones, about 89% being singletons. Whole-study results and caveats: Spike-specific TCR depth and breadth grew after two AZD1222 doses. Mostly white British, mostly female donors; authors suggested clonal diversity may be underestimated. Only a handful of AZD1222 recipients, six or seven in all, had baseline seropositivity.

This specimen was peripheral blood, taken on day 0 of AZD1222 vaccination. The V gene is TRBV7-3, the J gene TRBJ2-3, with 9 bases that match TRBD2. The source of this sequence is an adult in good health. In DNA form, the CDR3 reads TGTGCCAGCAGCCTGGGACTAGCCGGCGGAGATACGCAGTATTTT. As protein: CASSLGLAGGDTQYF.